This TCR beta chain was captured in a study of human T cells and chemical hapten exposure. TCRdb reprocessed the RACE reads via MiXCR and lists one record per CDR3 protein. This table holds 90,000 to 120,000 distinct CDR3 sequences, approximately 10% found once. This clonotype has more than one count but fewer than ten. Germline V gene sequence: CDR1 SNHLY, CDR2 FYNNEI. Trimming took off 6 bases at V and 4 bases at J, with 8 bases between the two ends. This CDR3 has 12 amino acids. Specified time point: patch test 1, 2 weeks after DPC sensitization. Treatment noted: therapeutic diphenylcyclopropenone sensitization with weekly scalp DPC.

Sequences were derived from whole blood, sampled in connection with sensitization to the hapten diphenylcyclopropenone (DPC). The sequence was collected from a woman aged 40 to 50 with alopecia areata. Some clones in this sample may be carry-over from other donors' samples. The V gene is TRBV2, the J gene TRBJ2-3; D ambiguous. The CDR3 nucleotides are TGTGCCAGCAGGAGTGCGGCAGATACGCAGTATTTT. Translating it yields CASRSAADTQYF.